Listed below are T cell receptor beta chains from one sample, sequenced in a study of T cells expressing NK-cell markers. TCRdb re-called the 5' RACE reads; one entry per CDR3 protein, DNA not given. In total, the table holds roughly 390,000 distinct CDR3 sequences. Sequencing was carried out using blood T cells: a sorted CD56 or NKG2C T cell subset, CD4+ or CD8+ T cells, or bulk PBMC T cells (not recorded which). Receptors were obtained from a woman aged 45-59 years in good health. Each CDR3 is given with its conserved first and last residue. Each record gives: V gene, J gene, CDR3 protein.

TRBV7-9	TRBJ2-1	CASSPLLAGGPNEQFF
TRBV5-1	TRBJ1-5	CASSLGQGQPQHF
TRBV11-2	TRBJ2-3	CASSSGDRGPDTQYF
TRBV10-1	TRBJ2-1	CASSDGGGVYNEQFF
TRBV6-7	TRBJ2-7	CASSESGSELYEQYF
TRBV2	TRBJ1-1	CASSEARGEVNTEAFF
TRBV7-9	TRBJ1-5	CASSRKGRGEYSNQPQHF
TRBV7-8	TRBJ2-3	CASSLVGTVDTQYF
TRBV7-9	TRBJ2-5	CASSLGPSGGTQYF
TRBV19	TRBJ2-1	CASGGGGNEQFF
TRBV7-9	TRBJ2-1	CASSLARAFTRFDEQFF
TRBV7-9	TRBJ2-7	CASSPAAPKYEQYF
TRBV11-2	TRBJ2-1	CASSRFPRNEQFF
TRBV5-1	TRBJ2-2	CASSLDGLFTGELFF
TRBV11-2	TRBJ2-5	CASSLAGQVAQETQYF
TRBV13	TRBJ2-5	CASSPWGETQYF
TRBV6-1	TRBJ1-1	CASSEYRNTEAFF
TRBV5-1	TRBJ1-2	CASTRDSYYGYTF
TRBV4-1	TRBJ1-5	CASSRQGYNQPQHF
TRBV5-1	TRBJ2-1	CASLLAVRYNEQFF
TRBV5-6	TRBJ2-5	CASSLPGFLRHRLDSETQYF
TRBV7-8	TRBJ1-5	CASSSTGAFNQPQHF
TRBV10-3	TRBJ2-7	CAISPQRELDEQYF
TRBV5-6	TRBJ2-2	CASSLRRGRGGELFF
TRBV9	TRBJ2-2	CASSEAPAGGELFF
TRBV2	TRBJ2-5	CASTNRGRETQYF
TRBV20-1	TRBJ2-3	CSARPLQGLRRGTDTQYF
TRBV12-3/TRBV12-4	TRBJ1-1	CASSRQGALNLGTEAFF
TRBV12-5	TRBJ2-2	CASGKRQGTETGELFF
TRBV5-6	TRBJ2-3	CASSLGLAGVGDTQYF
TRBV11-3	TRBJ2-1	CASSRGTSGFNEQFF
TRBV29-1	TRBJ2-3	CSVEGLAVLNTDTQYF
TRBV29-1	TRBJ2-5	CSVVLGPEETQYF
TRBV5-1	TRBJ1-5	CASRADSSSSQPQHF
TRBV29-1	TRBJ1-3	CSVDGDPGKNTIYF
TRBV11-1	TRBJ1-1	CASSFSGPFGTEAFF
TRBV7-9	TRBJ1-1	CASRPQGGTEAFF
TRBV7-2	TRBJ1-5	CASSPGDYSNQPQHF
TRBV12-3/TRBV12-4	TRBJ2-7	CASSSGVNYEQYF
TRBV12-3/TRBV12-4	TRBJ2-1	CASSPSGPDRSYNEQFF
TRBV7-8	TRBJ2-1	CASSLPRISSYNEQFF
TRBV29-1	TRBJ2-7	CSVEGLGLYGEQYF
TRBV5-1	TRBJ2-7	CASSLVQSSYEQYF
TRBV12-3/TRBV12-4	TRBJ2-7	CASSLTLTYEQYF
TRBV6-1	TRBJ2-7	CASSVRDGPSYEQYF
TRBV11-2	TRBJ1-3	CASSLYLTGRPDRWSGNTIYF
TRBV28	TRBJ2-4	CASSPDGQNIQYF
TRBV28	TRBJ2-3	CASSFSPGGTDTQYF